The entry that follows covers one TCR beta chain sequence. Its cognate antigen is unknown. This entry is derived from a study of T cells in localized non-small cell lung cancer. The study's findings and limits: In adjacent lung appeared a median approximately 61 of the top 100 tumor clones. Higher T cell density in the blood was associated with longer overall survival, whereas higher adjacent-lung clonality associated with shorter survival. One tumor region alone was sequenced, and heterogeneity therefore remains possible. Among the tissues sampled, uninvolved adjacent lung had the highest T cell clonality, above tumor.

Produced via immunoSEQ multiplex PCR; TCRdb's table is partial and in-frame only. The table has some 34,000 clones, roughly 77% seen once. Germline CDR1 and CDR2: SGHTA and FQGNSA. V was pared by 5 bases and J by 5 bases, with 12 bases between. The CDR3 is 13 amino acids. This clonotype originated in an older male donor with stage III squamous cell lung carcinoma. The chain carries TRBV7-2 and TRBJ2-5; no definite D call. The source material was peripheral blood, sampled before any cancer treatment. The CDR3 DNA is TGTGCCAGCAGCCTCCGAAGGGCGGAGACCCAGTACTTC. It translates to CASSLRRAETQYF.